The 32 T cell receptor beta chains below come from one sample, sequenced in a study of OX40 agonist ivuxolimab in advanced cancers. Repertoires were generated with immunoSEQ multiplex PCR, while TCRdb's copy carries only in-frame clones and drops some. The sample has 65,000 to 85,000 clones; about 90% are singletons. The sample consisted of CD4+ or CD8+ T cells sorted from blood, taken in a trial of the OX40 agonist ivuxolimab. The receptor set was obtained from an adult with an advanced solid tumor such as melanoma, head and neck, liver or kidney cancer.

The chain combines TRBV5-1 with TRBJ2-7; 9 bases align to TRBD1. Trimming took 2 bases from V and 4 from J; bases not matched to a gene: 4. The CDR3 runs 14 residues. Germline-derived CDR1 and CDR2 are SGHRS and YFSETQ. CDR3: CASSFRDRAYEQYF. CDR3 nucleotides: TGCGCCAGCAGCTTTAGGGACAGGGCTTACGAGCAGTACTTC. Full variable domain (remainder filled in from reference TRBV5-1 and TRBJ2-7): KAGVTQTPRYLIKTRGQQVTLSCSPISGHRSVSWYQQTPGQGLQFLFEYFSETQRNKGNFPGRFSGRQFSNSRSEMNVSTLELGDSALYLCASSFRDRAYEQYFGPGTRLTVT.

CDR3 protein: CASSFFCSGQETQYF. The DNA of the CDR3 is TGTGCCAGCAGCTTTTTTTGTAGCGGGCAAGAGACCCAGTACTTC. The V and J genes are TRBV12-1 and TRBJ2-5; the DNA was not used to check the table's D call, TRBD2. TRBV12-1 is listed as a pseudogene. The CDR3 has 15 residues.

The V gene is TRBV7-9, the J gene TRBJ2-7, with 13 positions matching TRBD2. The length of the CDR3 is 18 residues. V was clipped by 1 base and J by 4 bases; unmatched bases: 10. Germline V lookup: CDR1 SEHNR, CDR2 FQNEAQ (reference sequence). In DNA, the CDR3 is TGTGCCAGCAGCTTAGGCCACCTAGGGACTAGCGGGGTTTACGAGCAGTACTTC. Its translation: CASSLGHLGTSGVYEQYF. The full variable domain, in which reference TRBV7-9 and TRBJ2-7 provide the parts outside the CDR3, is DTGVSQNPRHKITKRGQNVTFRCDPISEHNRLYWYRQTLGQGPEFLTYFQNEAQLEKSRLLSDRFSAERPKGSFSTLEIQRTEQGDSAMYLCASSLGHLGTSGVYEQYFGPGTRLTVT.

DNA for the CDR3: TGTGCCAGCAGCTTAGTATCAGCTAATGAAAAACTGTTTTTT. Protein: CASSLVSANEKLFF. The chain has TRBV7-9 and TRBJ1-4; D call uncertain. Germline-derived CDR1 and CDR2 are SEHNR and FQNEAQ (reference sequence). The CDR3 consists of 14 residues. The V and J ends lost 1 base and 3 bases respectively, with 6 bases between them.

V and J are TRBV19 and TRBJ1-5; the D gene is possibly TRBD1 (6 bases). The germline V gene encodes CDR1 LNHDA and CDR2 SQIVND (reference sequence). Between the trimmed V and J ends, which lost 0 bases and 2 bases, there was a span of 11 bases. CDR3 size: 16 residues. CDR3 loop: CASSIDAGEGNQPQHF. The CDR3, as DNA: TGTGCCAGTAGTATAGATGCAGGGGAGGGCAATCAGCCCCAGCATTTT.

The chain combines TRBV5-5 with TRBJ2-3, with 8 bases identical to TRBD2. V lost 0 bases and J lost 6; bases outside the gene matches: 6. In germline, CDR1 is SGHKS, CDR2 YYEKEE (reference sequence). The CDR3 contains 15 residues. In nucleotides, the CDR3 is TGTGCCAGCAGCTTGGCCAGCGGGAGTGACGATACGCAGTATTTT. This translates into CASSLASGSDDTQYF.

The rearrangement uses TRBV19 and TRBJ1-2; TRBD1 matches 7 bases. V shed 5 bases and J 6 bases; nucleotides not matched to a gene: 3. Germline V gene sequence: CDR1 LNHDA, CDR2 SQIVND (reference sequence). This CDR3 region has 12 residues. In DNA, the CDR3 is TGTGCCAGTAGTTCGACAGGGAATGGCTACACCTTC. Its translation is CASSSTGNGYTF. Full variable domain (missing parts from reference TRBV19 and TRBJ1-2): DGGITQSPKYLFRKEGQNVTLSCEQNLNHDAMYWYRQDPGQGLRLIYYSQIVNDFQKGDIAEGYSVSREKKESFPLTVTSAQKNPTAFYLCASSSTGNGYTFGSGTRLTVV.

J is TRBJ2-3 and V is TRBV5-4, with a tentative D call TRBD2 (6 bases). The CDR3 runs 15 residues. V gave up 6 bases and J gave up 0 bases, with 14 bases separating them. Per the germline V gene, CDR1 is SGHNT and CDR2 is YYREEE (reference sequence). The CDR3 reads CASTQGGVSTDTQYF. CDR3 DNA sequence: TGTGCCAGCACCCAAGGCGGGGTAAGCACAGATACGCAGTATTTT.

The chain recombines TRBV2 with TRBJ1-2; D is unresolved. Trimming took 8 bases from V and 7 from J, leaving 23 bases between them. The V gene's germline CDR1 is SNHLY and CDR2 FYNNEI. CDR3 size: 15 residues. The CDR3, as DNA: TGTGCCAGCGAGCTAGAACTCTCCGGGTACGGTGGCTACACCTTC. Translating gives CASELELSGYGGYTF.

The V and J genes are TRBV18 and TRBJ2-3; D is unresolved. The CDR3 consists of 13 residues. V was pared by 4 bases and J by 4 bases, with 9 bases between. CDR1 is KGHSH, CDR2 LQKENI, per germline. The CDR3 spells CASSLSGADTQYF. DNA of the CDR3: TGTGCCAGCTCACTGTCTGGCGCAGATACGCAGTATTTT.

This sequence joins TRBV7-9 and TRBJ1-6; TRBD1 agrees at 7 bases. The CDR3 totals 14 residues. After removal of 6 bases from V and 7 bases from J, the junction contained 6 bases not matched to a gene. Per germline, CDR1 SEHNR and CDR2 FQNEAQ (reference sequence). CDR3 in DNA: TGTGCCAGCAGGGAGACAGGGTTGAATTCACCCCTCCACTTT. Its protein product is CASRETGLNSPLHF.

This clone was picked up one time. The genes are TRBV2 and TRBJ2-7; D not certain. This CDR3 contains 11 residues. Germline V lookup: CDR1 SNHLY, CDR2 FYNNEI. The V end was cut by 3 bases, the J end by 3 bases, with 3 bases between. The CDR3 bases are TGTGCCAGCAGTGAGTACTACGAGCAGTACTTC. It encodes CASSEYYEQYF.

The J gene is TRBJ2-1, the V gene TRBV2; 7 bases line up with TRBD1. The junction had 4 bases not matched to a gene; V was cut back by 5 bases and J by 0 bases. The CDR3 totals 15 residues. CDR1 and CDR2 from the germline V gene are SNHLY and FYNNEI. The CDR3 protein is CASSRQGSSYNEQFF. The CDR3 DNA sequence: TGTGCCAGCAGTCGACAGGGAAGCTCCTACAATGAGCAGTTCTTC.

The V call is TRBV5-1, the J call TRBJ2-3; D gene uncertain. Trimming removed 4 bases at V and 1 base at J, with 13 bases between. The CDR3 spans 15 residues. Per the germline V gene, CDR1 is SGHRS and CDR2 is YFSETQ. The CDR3 reads CASSPALIGTDTQYF. The CDR3 region has the DNA TGCGCCAGCAGCCCAGCACTAATTGGCACAGATACGCAGTATTTT.

This clone was detected only a few times. This chain links TRBV11-2 with TRBJ2-1, with 8 positions matching TRBD2. Germline loops: CDR1 SGHAT, CDR2 FQNNGV. This CDR3 region has 15 residues. J gave up 0 bases and V 5 bases, and 3 bases lay outside the gene matches. The CDR3 DNA reads TGTGCCAGCAGCAGAGCGGGGGTCTCCTACAATGAGCAGTTCTTC. Its translation is CASSRAGVSYNEQFF.

The chain combines TRBV7-2 with TRBJ2-2; D is uncertain. The germline V and J ends were trimmed by 1 base and 1 base, with 4 bases remaining between them. The V gene's germline CDR1 is SGHTA and CDR2 FQGNSA. This CDR3 region has 14 residues. This CDR3 reads CASSLGQNTGELFF. CDR3 sequence (DNA): TGTGCCAGCAGCTTAGGACAGAACACCGGGGAGCTGTTTTTT.

This chain connects TRBV9 to TRBJ1-2, with D maybe TRBD1 (5 bases). Germline-derived CDR1 and CDR2 are SGDLS and YYNGEE. V gave up 0 bases and J gave up 2 bases, with 8 bases separating them. This CDR3 contains 14 residues. The CDR3: CASSVEQANYGYTF. The CDR3 nucleotides read TGTGCCAGCAGCGTAGAACAGGCCAACTATGGCTACACCTTC.

This chain uses TRBV18 with TRBJ2-1; D call uncertain. This CDR3 contains 11 residues. The germline CDR1 and CDR2 sequences are KGHSH and LQKENI. The V and J ends lost 6 bases and 9 bases respectively, with 9 bases between them. This CDR3 is CASSPAGEQFF. CDR3 DNA sequence: TGTGCCAGCTCCCCCGCCGGTGAGCAGTTCTTC.

The chain is built from TRBV2 and TRBJ2-3; 8 positions match TRBD1. Germline V gene sequence: CDR1 SNHLY, CDR2 FYNNEI. The J segment lost 1 base and the V segment lost 6 bases, leaving 6 bases of the junction unmatched. The CDR3 contains 15 residues. CDR3 sequence (DNA): TGTGCCAGCAGCGCCCCGGACAGGGGCACAGATACGCAGTATTTT. Residues: CASSAPDRGTDTQYF.

This clone was detected once. The CDR3 reads CASSARVNTGELFF. The DNA for the CDR3 is TGTGCCAGCAGCGCCAGGGTAAACACCGGGGAGCTGTTTTTT. This chain uses TRBV9 with TRBJ2-2; tentatively, D is TRBD1 (5 bases). V was shortened by 3 bases and J by 2 bases, with 8 bases between the two germline ends. The CDR3 has 14 amino acids. Per the germline V gene, CDR1 is SGDLS and CDR2 is YYNGEE. The complete variable domain, with remaining parts taken from reference TRBV9 and TRBJ2-2, reads DSGVTQTPKHLITATGQRVTLRCSPRSGDLSVYWYQQSLDQGLQFLIQYYNGEERAKGNILERFSAQQFPDLHSELNLSSLELGDSALYFCASSARVNTGELFFGEGSRLTVL.

The chain's CDR3 is CASSLDRANYEQYF. For the CDR3, the DNA is TGCGCCAGCAGCTTGGACAGGGCTAACTACGAGCAGTACTTC. The V call is TRBV5-1, the J call TRBJ2-7, with D tentatively TRBD1 (6 bases). Trimming took off 0 bases at V and 3 bases at J, with 10 bases between the two ends. This CDR3 region has 14 residues. Per the germline V gene, CDR1 is SGHRS and CDR2 is YFSETQ.

The V call is TRBV4-2, the J call TRBJ2-7, with D perhaps matching TRBD1 or TRBD2 (5 bases each). Germline values: CDR1 LGHNA, CDR2 YNFKEQ. The CDR3 totals 11 residues. Trimming removed 3 bases at V and 10 bases at J, with 10 bases between. In DNA form, the CDR3 reads TGTGCCAGCAGCCAGGGGGAGAGTCAGTACTTC. Translation gives CASSQGESQYF.

The gene calls are TRBV28 and TRBJ1-2; perhaps TRBD1 as D (5 bases). CDR1 is MDHEN, CDR2 SYDVKM, per germline. V lost 5 bases, J lost 8 bases, and 21 bases lay in between. The CDR3 is made up of 15 amino acids. The CDR3 DNA reads TGTGCCAGCAGTGCCGGGGGGTTCCGGTTGGGAGGCTACACCTTC. It encodes CASSAGGFRLGGYTF.

The genes are TRBV9 and TRBJ2-7, with D tentatively TRBD2 (7 bases). The CDR3 runs to 12 residues. Trimming took off 6 bases at V and 4 bases at J, with 11 bases between the two ends. The germline gives CDR1 SGDLS, CDR2 YYNGEE. The CDR3 region is CASIGGRYEQYF. Written as DNA, the CDR3 is TGTGCCAGCATCGGGGGGCGGTACGAGCAGTACTTC. Drawing the rest from reference TRBV9 and TRBJ2-7, the complete variable domain is DSGVTQTPKHLITATGQRVTLRCSPRSGDLSVYWYQQSLDQGLQFLIQYYNGEERAKGNILERFSAQQFPDLHSELNLSSLELGDSALYFCASIGGRYEQYFGPGTRLTVT.

The gene calls are TRBV6-1 and TRBJ1-2; 7 nucleotides agree with TRBD1. The CDR3 length is 12 residues. CDR1 and CDR2 from the germline V gene are MNHNS and SASEGT. The junction had 1 base not matched to a gene; V was cut back by 8 bases and J by 1 base. The CDR3: CASGQVNYGYTF. The CDR3 DNA sequence: TGTGCCAGCGGACAGGTTAACTATGGCTACACCTTC.

The J gene is TRBJ1-6, the V gene TRBV10-1; D ambiguous. The CDR3 runs to 18 residues. Germline CDR1 reads WNHNN; CDR2 reads SYGVQD (reference sequence). V was trimmed by 3 bases and J by 3 bases, leaving 18 bases between them. For the CDR3, the DNA is TGCGCCAGCAGTGATAATGCCCGCGGAGGCCTCTATAATTCACCCCTCCACTTT. Translating it yields CASSDNARGGLYNSPLHF.

The chain links TRBV4-1 to TRBJ2-4, with 9 bases identical to TRBD1. The CDR3 is 15 residues long. CDR1 and CDR2 (germline): MGHRA, YSYEKL. V gave up 4 bases and J gave up 8 bases; unmatched junction bases: 9. The CDR3 sequence: CASSPQRGQGYIQYF. The DNA of the CDR3 is TGCGCCAGCAGCCCCCAAAGGGGACAGGGCTACATTCAGTACTTC.

This rearrangement joins TRBV2 to TRBJ1-5; weak D call: TRBD1 (5 bases). V lost 3 bases, J lost 9 bases, and 12 bases lay in between. This CDR3 is built from 13 residues. Looked up from germline, CDR1 is SNHLY and CDR2 is FYNNEI. CDR3 region: CASSEEGLGPQHF. The CDR3 nucleotides are TGTGCCAGCAGTGAGGAGGGACTAGGGCCCCAGCATTTT.

This clone was observed a few times. The genes are TRBV6-5 and TRBJ1-1, with 9 bases matching TRBD1. The V gene end was trimmed by 8 bases and the J gene end by 4 bases; junction bases not matched to a gene: 5. This CDR3 is 13 amino acids long. CDR1 and CDR2 (germline): MNHEY, SVGAGI. CDR3 residues: CASGRQGGTEAFF. The CDR3 coding sequence is TGTGCCAGCGGACGACAGGGGGGCACTGAAGCTTTCTTT.

The genes are TRBV4-1 and TRBJ2-5; D assignment may be TRBD1 or TRBD2 (5 bases each). V shed 4 bases and J shed 5 bases, with 17 bases lying between them. Germline-derived CDR1 and CDR2 are MGHRA and YSYEKL. The CDR3 extends over 15 amino acids. CDR3 in DNA: TGCGCCAGCAGCCGCCCCGGGGCAGGGTTGGAGACCCAGTACTTC. Protein: CASSRPGAGLETQYF.

The chain is built from TRBV4-1 and TRBJ2-7; 13 positions agree with TRBD2. CDR1 and CDR2 from the germline V gene are MGHRA and YSYEKL. The ends lost 0 bases at V and 0 bases at J; junction bases unmatched: 8. This CDR3 comprises 19 residues. In nucleotides, the CDR3 is TGCGCCAGCAGCCAAGATCGACTAGCGGGAGGTTTTAGCTCCTACGAGCAGTACTTC. It is translated as CASSQDRLAGGFSSYEQYF.

This chain joins TRBV28 and TRBJ1-1; D is perhaps TRBD1 (6 bases). Trimming pared 6 bases from V and 3 bases from J, leaving 11 bases between. This CDR3 spans 13 amino acids. The germline V gene has CDR1 MDHEN and CDR2 SYDVKM. In DNA form, the CDR3 reads TGTGCCAGCAGACCGGGGGCGGACACTGAAGCTTTCTTT. Encoded protein: CASRPGADTEAFF. Based on the CDR3 plus reference TRBV28 and TRBJ1-1, the full variable domain is DVKVTQSSRYLVKRTGEKVFLECVQDMDHENMFWYRQDPGLGLRLIYFSYDVKMKEKGDIPEGYSVSREKKERFSLILESASTNQTSMYLCASRPGADTEAFFGQGTRLTVV.